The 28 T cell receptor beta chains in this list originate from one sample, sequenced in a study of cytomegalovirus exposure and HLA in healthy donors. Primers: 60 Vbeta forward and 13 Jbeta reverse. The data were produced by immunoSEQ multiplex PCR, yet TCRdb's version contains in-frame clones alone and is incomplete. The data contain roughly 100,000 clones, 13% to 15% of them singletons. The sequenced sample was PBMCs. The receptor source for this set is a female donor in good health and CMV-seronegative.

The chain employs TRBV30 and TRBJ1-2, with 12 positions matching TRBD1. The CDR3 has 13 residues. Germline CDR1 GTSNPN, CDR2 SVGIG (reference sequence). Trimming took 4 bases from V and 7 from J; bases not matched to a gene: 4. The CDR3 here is CAWKGQGASGYTF. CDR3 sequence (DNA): TGTGCCTGGAAGGGACAGGGGGCGAGTGGCTACACCTTC.

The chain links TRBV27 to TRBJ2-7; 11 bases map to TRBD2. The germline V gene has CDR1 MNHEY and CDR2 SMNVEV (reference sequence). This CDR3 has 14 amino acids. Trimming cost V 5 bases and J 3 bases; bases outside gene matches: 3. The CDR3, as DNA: TGTGCCAGCAGTCCCCTAGCGGGAGGCTACGAGCAGTACTTC. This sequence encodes CASSPLAGGYEQYF.

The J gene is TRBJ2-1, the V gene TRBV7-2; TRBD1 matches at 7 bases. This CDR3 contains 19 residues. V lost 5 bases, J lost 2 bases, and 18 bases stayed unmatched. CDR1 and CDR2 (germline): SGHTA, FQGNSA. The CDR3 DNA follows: TGTGCCAGCAGCCGTACGGAACGGTCGGGACAGCATACCTACAATGAGCAGTTCTTC. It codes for CASSRTERSGQHTYNEQFF. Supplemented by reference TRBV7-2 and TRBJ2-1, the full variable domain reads GAGVSQSPSNKVTEKGKDVELRCDPISGHTALYWYRQSLGQGLEFLIYFQGNSAPDKSGLPSDRFSAERTGGSVSTLTIQRTQQEDSAVYLCASSRTERSGQHTYNEQFFGPGTRLTVL.

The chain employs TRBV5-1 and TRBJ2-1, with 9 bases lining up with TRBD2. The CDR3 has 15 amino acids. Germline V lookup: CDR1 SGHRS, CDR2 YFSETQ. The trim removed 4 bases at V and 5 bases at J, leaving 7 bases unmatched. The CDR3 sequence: CASSPGASGDNEQFF. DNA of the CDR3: TGCGCCAGCAGCCCTGGGGCTAGCGGGGACAATGAGCAGTTCTTC.

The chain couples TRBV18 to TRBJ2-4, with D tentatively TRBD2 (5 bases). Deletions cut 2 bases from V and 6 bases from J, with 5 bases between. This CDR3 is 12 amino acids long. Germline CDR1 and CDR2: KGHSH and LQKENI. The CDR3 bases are TGTGCCAGCTCACCAGAGGGAAACATTCAGTACTTC. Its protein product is CASSPEGNIQYF.

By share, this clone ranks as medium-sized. CDR3 sequence: CASSPRGGPHTGELFF. In DNA form, the CDR3 reads TGTGCCAGCAGCCCAAGGGGGGGGCCGCACACCGGGGAGCTGTTTTTT. V gene TRBV9 combines with J gene TRBJ2-2; D is possibly TRBD2 (7 bases). The germline CDR1 and CDR2 sequences are SGDLS and YYNGEE. The ends were cut back, 4 bases at V and 3 bases at J, with 16 bases in the middle. CDR3 length: 16 residues.

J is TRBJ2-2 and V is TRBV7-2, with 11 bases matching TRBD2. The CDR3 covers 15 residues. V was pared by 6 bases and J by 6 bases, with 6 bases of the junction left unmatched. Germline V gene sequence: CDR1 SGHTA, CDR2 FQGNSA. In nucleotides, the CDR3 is TGTGCCAGCAGATTTAGCGGGAGGGCACCCGGGGAGCTGTTTTTT. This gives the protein CASRFSGRAPGELFF.

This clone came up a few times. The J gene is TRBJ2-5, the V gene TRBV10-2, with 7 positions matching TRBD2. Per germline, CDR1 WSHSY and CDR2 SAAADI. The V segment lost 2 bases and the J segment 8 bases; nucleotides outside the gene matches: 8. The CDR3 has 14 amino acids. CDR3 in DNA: TGCGCCAGCAGTGAGGGGACTACCGAAAACACCCAGTACTTC. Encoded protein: CASSEGTTENTQYF.

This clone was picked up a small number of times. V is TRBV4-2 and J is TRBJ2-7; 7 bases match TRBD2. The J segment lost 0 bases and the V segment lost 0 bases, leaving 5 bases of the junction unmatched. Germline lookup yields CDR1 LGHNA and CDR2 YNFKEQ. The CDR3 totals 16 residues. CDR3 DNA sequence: TGTGCCAGCAGCCAAGAGTTAGCGGGCCTCTCCTACGAGCAGTACTTC. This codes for CASSQELAGLSYEQYF.

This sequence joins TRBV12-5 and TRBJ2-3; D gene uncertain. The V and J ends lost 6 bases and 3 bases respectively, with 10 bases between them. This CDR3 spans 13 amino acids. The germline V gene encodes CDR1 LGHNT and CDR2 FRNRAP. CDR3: CASGSTGTDTQYF. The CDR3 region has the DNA TGTGCTAGTGGGTCGACCGGGACAGATACGCAGTATTTT.

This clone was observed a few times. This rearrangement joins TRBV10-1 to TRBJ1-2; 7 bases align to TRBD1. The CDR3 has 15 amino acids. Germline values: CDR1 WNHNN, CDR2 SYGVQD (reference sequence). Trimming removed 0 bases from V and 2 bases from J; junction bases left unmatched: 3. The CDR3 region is CASSESRQGNYGYTF. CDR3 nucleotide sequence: TGCGCCAGCAGTGAGTCGAGACAGGGAAACTATGGCTACACCTTC.

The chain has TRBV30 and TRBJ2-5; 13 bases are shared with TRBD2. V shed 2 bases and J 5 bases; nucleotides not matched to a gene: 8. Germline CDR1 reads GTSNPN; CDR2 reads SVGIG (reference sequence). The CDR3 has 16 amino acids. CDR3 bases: TGTGCCTGGAGTCCCGGACTAGCGGGAGTCGGGGAGACCCAGTACTTC. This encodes CAWSPGLAGVGETQYF. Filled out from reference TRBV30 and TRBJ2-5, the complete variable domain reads SQTIHQWPATLVQPVGSPLSLECTVEGTSNPNLYWYRQAAGRGLQLLFYSVGIGQISSEVPQNLSASRPQDRQFILSSKKLLLSDSGFYLCAWSPGLAGVGETQYFGPGTRLLVL.

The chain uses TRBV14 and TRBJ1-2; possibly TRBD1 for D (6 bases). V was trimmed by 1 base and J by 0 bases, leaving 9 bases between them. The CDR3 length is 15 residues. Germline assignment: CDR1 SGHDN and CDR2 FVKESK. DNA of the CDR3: TGTGCCAGCAGCCAAGGTCAGGGGACTAACTATGGCTACACCTTC. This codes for CASSQGQGTNYGYTF. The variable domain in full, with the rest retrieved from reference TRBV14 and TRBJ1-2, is EAGVTQFPSHSVIEKGQTVTLRCDPISGHDNLYWYRRVMGKEIKFLLHFVKESKQDESGMPNNRFLAERTGGTYSTLKVQPAELEDSGVYFCASSQGQGTNYGYTFGSGTRLTVV.

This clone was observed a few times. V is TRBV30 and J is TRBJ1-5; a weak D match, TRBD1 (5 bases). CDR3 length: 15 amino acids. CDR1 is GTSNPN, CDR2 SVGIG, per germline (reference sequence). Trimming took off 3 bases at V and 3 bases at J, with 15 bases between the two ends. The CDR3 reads CAWSTRGRNNQPQHF. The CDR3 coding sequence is TGTGCCTGGAGCACCCGGGGGAGAAACAATCAGCCCCAGCATTTT.

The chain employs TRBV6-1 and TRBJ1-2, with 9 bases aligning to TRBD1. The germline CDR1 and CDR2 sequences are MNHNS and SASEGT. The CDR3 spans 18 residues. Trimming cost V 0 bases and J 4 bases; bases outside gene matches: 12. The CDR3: CASSEAPFTGGAGYGYTF. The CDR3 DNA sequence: TGTGCCAGCAGTGAAGCTCCATTCACAGGGGGCGCAGGCTATGGCTACACCTTC.

The CDR3 sequence is CASSRSGTDSNQPQHF. CDR3 coding DNA: TGTGCCAGTAGTCGCTCCGGGACAGATAGCAATCAGCCCCAGCATTTT. The rearrangement joins TRBV19 to TRBJ1-5, with 7 bases identical to TRBD1. Germline V lookup: CDR1 LNHDA, CDR2 SQIVND (reference sequence). The J segment lost 0 bases and the V segment lost 5 bases, leaving 7 bases of the junction unmatched. The CDR3 has 16 amino acids.

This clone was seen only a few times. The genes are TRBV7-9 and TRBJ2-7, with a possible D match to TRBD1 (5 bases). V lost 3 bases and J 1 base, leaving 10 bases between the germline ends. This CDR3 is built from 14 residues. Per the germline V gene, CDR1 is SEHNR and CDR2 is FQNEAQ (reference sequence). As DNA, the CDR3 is TGTGCCAGCAGCTTCGGACACAGGTCCTACGAGCAGTACTTC. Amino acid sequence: CASSFGHRSYEQYF.

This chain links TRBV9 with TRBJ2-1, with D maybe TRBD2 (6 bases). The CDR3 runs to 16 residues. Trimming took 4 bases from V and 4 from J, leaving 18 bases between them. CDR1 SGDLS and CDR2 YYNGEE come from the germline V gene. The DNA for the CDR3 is TGTGCCAGCAGCCCACCTCCGGAGGGAACTTACAATGAGCAGTTCTTC. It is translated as CASSPPPEGTYNEQFF.

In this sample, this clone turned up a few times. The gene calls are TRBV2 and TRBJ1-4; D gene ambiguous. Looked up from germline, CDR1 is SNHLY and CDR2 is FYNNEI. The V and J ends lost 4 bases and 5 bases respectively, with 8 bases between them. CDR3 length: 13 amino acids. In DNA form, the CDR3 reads TGTGCCAGCAGTGTCTTACAGAATGAAAAACTGTTTTTT. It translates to CASSVLQNEKLFF.

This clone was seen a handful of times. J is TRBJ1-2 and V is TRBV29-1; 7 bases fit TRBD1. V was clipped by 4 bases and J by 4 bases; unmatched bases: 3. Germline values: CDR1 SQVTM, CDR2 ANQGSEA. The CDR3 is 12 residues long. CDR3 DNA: TGCAGCGTTGGAGGGGGCAGCTATGGCTACACCTTC. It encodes CSVGGGSYGYTF.

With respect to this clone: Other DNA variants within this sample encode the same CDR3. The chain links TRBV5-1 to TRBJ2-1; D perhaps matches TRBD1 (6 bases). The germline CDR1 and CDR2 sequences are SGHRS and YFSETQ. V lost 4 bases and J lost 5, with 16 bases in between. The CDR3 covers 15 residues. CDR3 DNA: TGCGCCAGCAGCCCGTTAGGGGGAGCGCACAATGAGCAGTTCTTC. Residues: CASSPLGGAHNEQFF. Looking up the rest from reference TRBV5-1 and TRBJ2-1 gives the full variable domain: KAGVTQTPRYLIKTRGQQVTLSCSPISGHRSVSWYQQTPGQGLQFLFEYFSETQRNKGNFPGRFSGRQFSNSRSEMNVSTLELGDSALYLCASSPLGGAHNEQFFGPGTRLTVL.

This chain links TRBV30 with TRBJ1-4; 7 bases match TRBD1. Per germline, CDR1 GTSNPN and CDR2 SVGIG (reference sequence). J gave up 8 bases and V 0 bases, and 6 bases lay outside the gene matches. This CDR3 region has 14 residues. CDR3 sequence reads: CAWSVVQGVEKLFF. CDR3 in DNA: TGTGCCTGGAGTGTCGTTCAGGGGGTAGAAAAACTGTTTTTT.

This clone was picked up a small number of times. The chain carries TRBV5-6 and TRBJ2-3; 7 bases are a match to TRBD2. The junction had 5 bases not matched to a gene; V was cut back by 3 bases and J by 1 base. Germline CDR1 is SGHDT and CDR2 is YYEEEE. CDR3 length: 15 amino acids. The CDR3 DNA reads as TGTGCCAGCAGCTGGAAGACTAGCCGCACAGATACGCAGTATTTT. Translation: CASSWKTSRTDTQYF.

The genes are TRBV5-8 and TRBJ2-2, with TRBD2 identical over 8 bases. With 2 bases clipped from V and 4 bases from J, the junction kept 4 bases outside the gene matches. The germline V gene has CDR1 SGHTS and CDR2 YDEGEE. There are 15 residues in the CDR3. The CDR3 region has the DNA TGTGCCAGCAGCTTAACCGGGAGGGTCACCGGGGAGCTGTTTTTT. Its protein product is CASSLTGRVTGELFF.

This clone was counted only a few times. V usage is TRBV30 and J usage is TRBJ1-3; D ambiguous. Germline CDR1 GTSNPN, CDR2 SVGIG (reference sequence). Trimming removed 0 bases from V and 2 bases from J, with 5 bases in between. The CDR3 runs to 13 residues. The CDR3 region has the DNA TGTGCCTGGAGTGTACAAGCTGGAAACACCATATATTTT. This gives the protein CAWSVQAGNTIYF. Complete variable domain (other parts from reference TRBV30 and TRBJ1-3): SQTIHQWPATLVQPVGSPLSLECTVEGTSNPNLYWYRQAAGRGLQLLFYSVGIGQISSEVPQNLSASRPQDRQFILSSKKLLLSDSGFYLCAWSVQAGNTIYFGEGSWLTVV.

CDR3 coding DNA: TGTGCCAGCAGCCCAGACAGGGGGTATGGCTACACCTTC. It specifies CASSPDRGYGYTF. The chain has TRBV6-5 and TRBJ1-2, with 9 bases that match TRBD1. This CDR3 has 13 amino acids. Trimming removed 6 bases from V and 5 bases from J; junction bases left unmatched: 4. Germline loops: CDR1 MNHEY, CDR2 SVGAGI.

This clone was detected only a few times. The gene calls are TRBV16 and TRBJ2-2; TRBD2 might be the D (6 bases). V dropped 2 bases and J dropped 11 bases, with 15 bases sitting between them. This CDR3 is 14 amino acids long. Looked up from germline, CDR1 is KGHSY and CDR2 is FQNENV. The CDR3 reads CASSQRPGDGELFF. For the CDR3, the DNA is TGTGCCAGCAGCCAACGTCCGGGGGACGGAGAGCTGTTTTTT. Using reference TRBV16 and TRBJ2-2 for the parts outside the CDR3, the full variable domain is GEEVAQTPKHLVRGEGQKAKLYCAPIKGHSYVFWYQQVLKNEFKFLISFQNENVFDETGMPKERFSAKCLPNSPCSLEIQATKLEDSAVYFCASSQRPGDGELFFGEGSRLTVL.

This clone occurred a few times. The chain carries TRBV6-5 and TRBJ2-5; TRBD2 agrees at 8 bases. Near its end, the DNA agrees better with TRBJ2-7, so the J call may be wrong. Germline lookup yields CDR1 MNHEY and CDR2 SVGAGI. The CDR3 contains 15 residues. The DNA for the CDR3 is TGTGCCAGCAGTTACCATGGCGGGGGGCATGACGAGCAGTACTTC. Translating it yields CASSYHGGGHDEQYF.